The rows below give T cell receptor beta chains drawn from one sample of a study of T cells after yellow fever vaccination. Using its own MiXCR run on the 5' RACE reads, TCRdb lists one record per CDR3 protein. The table has 400,000 or so distinct CDR3 sequences, about 6.2% seen once. Specimen: PBMCs, collected 5 days after the yellow fever booster vaccination. These receptors were obtained from a man between 25 and 39 years old who received the YFV17D yellow fever vaccine. Each CDR3 is given with its conserved first and last residue. D genes are given only for firm matches. Clone size appears in some rows only: once, few, many, or a class for an expanded clone.

-	TRBV20-1	TRBJ2-7	few	TGCAGTGCTAGAGGGGAAAGGGGCAGCATCGAGCAGTACTTC	CSARGERGSIEQYF
-	TRBV25-1	TRBJ1-4	few	TGTGCCAGCAGTTCTAGGTACACTAATGAAAAACTGTTTTTT	CASSSRYTNEKLFF
-	TRBV10-3	TRBJ2-7	-	TGTGCCATCAGACCCGGGGCCAACTACGAGCAGTACTTC	CAIRPGANYEQYF
-	TRBV24-1	TRBJ2-2	once	TGTGCCACCAGTGTTTCCAGGGGTGCGAACACCGGGGAGCTGTTTTTT	CATSVSRGANTGELFF
-	TRBV29-1	TRBJ2-7	few	TGCAGCGTTGCCGAGGGAAGCCTCTCCTACGAGCAGTACTTC	CSVAEGSLSYEQYF
-	TRBV18	TRBJ2-7	few	TGTGCCAGCTCACATAAAACAGGGTTGAGCGAGCAGTACTTC	CASSHKTGLSEQYF
TRBD1	TRBV20-1	TRBJ2-1	-	TGCAGTGCTAGAGCCTGGACAGGGAATGAGCAGTTCTTC	CSARAWTGNEQFF
-	TRBV4-3	TRBJ2-7	few	TGCGCCAGCAGCCAAGATAGTAGCGGTCCCTACGAGCAGTACTTC	CASSQDSSGPYEQYF
-	TRBV24-1	TRBJ2-1	few	TGTGCCACCAGTGATTACAGGGTAGGTGAGCAGTTCTTC	CATSDYRVGEQFF
-	TRBV18	TRBJ2-1	-	TGTGCCAGCTCACCACCGACCCCACGCAATGAGCAGTTCTTC	CASSPPTPRNEQFF
-	TRBV9	TRBJ1-1	-	TGTGCCAGCAGCCACCATGGGAACACTGAAGCTTTCTTT	CASSHHGNTEAFF
-	TRBV7-2	TRBJ2-1	many	TGTGCCAGCAGCTTAGACCAGCACAATGAGCAGTTCTTC	CASSLDQHNEQFF
TRBD1	TRBV5-1	TRBJ2-5	few	TGCGCCAGCAGCCCCCAGGGGGCCGGGGAGTACCAAGAGACCCAGTACTTC	CASSPQGAGEYQETQYF
-	TRBV3-1	TRBJ2-1	-	TGTGCCTTCTGTTTCCAGGGGTCCTCCTTTTCCTACAATGAGCAGTTCTTC	CAFCFQGSSFSYNEQFF
TRBD2	TRBV6-2/TRBV6-3	TRBJ2-7	few	TGTGCCAGCAGTCCTGAGACAGGGCCGGGACTAGCGTTAACGAGCTCCTACGAGCAGTACTTC	CASSPETGPGLALTSSYEQYF
TRBD2	TRBV7-9	TRBJ2-1	-	TGTGCCAGCAGCTTACCTAGCGGGCTCAATGAGCAGTTCTTC	CASSLPSGLNEQFF
-	TRBV15	TRBJ2-1	many	TGTGCCACTGCACGCGTGGGGCGCGATGAGCAGTTCTTC	CATARVGRDEQFF
TRBD2	TRBV5-1	TRBJ2-3	many	TGCGCCAGCAGCTTCGGACTAGCGGGGGGGATCACAGATACGCAGTATTTT	CASSFGLAGGITDTQYF
TRBD1	TRBV4-1	TRBJ2-1	-	TGCGCCAGCAGCCTTTGGACAGGGGGTGCCCGGGCGGGAGGAGGTGAGCAGTTCTTC	CASSLWTGGARAGGGEQFF
TRBD1	TRBV28	TRBJ2-7	many	TGTGCCAGCAGGACGGGGGGACAGGGGGTCTACGAGCAGTACTTC	CASRTGGQGVYEQYF
TRBD1	TRBV7-6	TRBJ2-1	many	TGTGCCAGCAGCTTAGCGGACAGGGGGACCTACAATGAGCAGTTCTTC	CASSLADRGTYNEQFF
-	TRBV20-1	TRBJ2-7	-	TGCAGTGCTAGCGAGGGGGGACAAGGCGACGAGCAGTACTTC	CSASEGGQGDEQYF
TRBD1	TRBV20-1	TRBJ1-1	few	TGCAGTGTTAAGACAGGGGGCACTGAAGCTTTCTTT	CSVKTGGTEAFF